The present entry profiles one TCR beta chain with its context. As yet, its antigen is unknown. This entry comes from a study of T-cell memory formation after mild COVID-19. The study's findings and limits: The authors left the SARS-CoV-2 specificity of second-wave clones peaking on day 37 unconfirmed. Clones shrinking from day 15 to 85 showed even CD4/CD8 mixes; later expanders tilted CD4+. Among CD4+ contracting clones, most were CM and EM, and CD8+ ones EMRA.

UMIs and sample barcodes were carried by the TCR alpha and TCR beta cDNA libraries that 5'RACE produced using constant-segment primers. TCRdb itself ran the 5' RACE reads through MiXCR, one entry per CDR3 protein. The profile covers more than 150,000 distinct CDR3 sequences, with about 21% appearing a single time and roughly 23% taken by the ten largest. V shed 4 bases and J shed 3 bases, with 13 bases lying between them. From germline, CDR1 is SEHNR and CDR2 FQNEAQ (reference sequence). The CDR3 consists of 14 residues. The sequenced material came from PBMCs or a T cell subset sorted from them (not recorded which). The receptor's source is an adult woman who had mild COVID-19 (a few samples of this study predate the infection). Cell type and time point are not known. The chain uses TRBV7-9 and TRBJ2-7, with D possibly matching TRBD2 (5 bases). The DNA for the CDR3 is TGTGCCAGCAGCTCCCCGGGCGGGCTCTACGAGCAGTACTTC. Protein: CASSSPGGLYEQYF.